A single sample gave rise to the 20 T cell receptor beta chains below, sequenced in a study of blood T cell repertoires in COVID-19. Profiled with immunoSEQ multiplex PCR; TCRdb holds only in-frame clones, not every one. The table includes around 250,000 clones, 88% detected once. Sequencing was carried out using peripheral blood. Every receptor here comes from a human donor in a cohort sampled during active COVID-19.

The chain combines TRBV7-2 with TRBJ1-1; D possibly corresponds to TRBD1 (5 bases). Trimming left V 5 bases short and J 11 bases short, with 18 bases between. This CDR3 is 13 amino acids long. Germline V gene data show CDR1 as SGHTA and CDR2 as FQGNSA. The CDR3 is CASSPWSGGLAFF. The CDR3 DNA reads as TGTGCCAGCAGCCCCTGGTCGGGGGGGTTGGCTTTCTTT.

This clone was detected only once. CDR3 residues: CASSRFGQGRETQYF. The CDR3 nucleotides read TGTGCCAGCAGCCGTTTCGGACAGGGGAGAGAGACCCAGTACTTC. The V and J genes are TRBV7-2 and TRBJ2-5, with 9 bases identical to TRBD1. Germline V gene lookup returns CDR1 SGHTA and CDR2 FQGNSA. The CDR3 is 15 amino acids. After removal of 5 bases from V and 4 bases from J, the junction contained 8 bases not matched to a gene.

The V gene is TRBV5-1, the J gene TRBJ1-1, with TRBD1 as a possible D gene (6 bases). Trimming pared 1 base from V and 1 base from J, leaving 11 bases between. The CDR3 runs 15 residues. CDR1 is SGHRS, CDR2 YFSETQ, per germline. The CDR3 protein is CASSLIPGQNTEAFF. CDR3 bases: TGCGCCAGCAGCTTGATCCCGGGACAGAACACTGAAGCTTTCTTT. Supplemented by reference TRBV5-1 and TRBJ1-1, the full variable domain reads KAGVTQTPRYLIKTRGQQVTLSCSPISGHRSVSWYQQTPGQGLQFLFEYFSETQRNKGNFPGRFSGRQFSNSRSEMNVSTLELGDSALYLCASSLIPGQNTEAFFGQGTRLTVV.

This sequence joins TRBV27 and TRBJ2-7; D may be TRBD2 (6 bases). CDR1 and CDR2 (germline): MNHEY, SMNVEV (reference sequence). CDR3 length equals 16 residues. Trimming stripped 5 bases from V and 3 bases from J, with 20 bases between. CDR3 nucleotides: TGTGCCAGCAGTCGAGTAGCCGGGAGTTACGGCTACGAGCAGTACTTC. Encoded protein: CASSRVAGSYGYEQYF.

This clone showed up just once. The chain carries TRBV3-1 (or the pseudogene TRBV3-2) and TRBJ1-1; D remains unclear. This CDR3 spans 13 amino acids. V was shortened by 4 bases and J by 1 base, with 7 bases between the two germline ends. Germline CDR1 LGHDT, CDR2 YNNKEL (reference sequence). DNA for the CDR3: TGTGCCAGCAGCCCCACACCGAACACTGAAGCTTTCTTT. Protein sequence: CASSPTPNTEAFF.

The CDR3 DNA is TGTGCCAGCAGAGGGCTAGCGGGGAATGAGCAGTTCTTC. It yields the protein CASRGLAGNEQFF. The V and J genes are TRBV6-5 and TRBJ2-1; 9 positions agree with TRBD2. Trimming at V came to 6 bases and at J to 7 bases, leaving 4 bases not matched to a gene. Germline V gives CDR1 MNHEY, CDR2 SVGAGI. The CDR3 is made up of 13 amino acids.

This chain's CDR3 is CASSASGGQAFF. Here the CDR3 DNA reads TGTGCCAGCAGCGCATCAGGGGGACAAGCTTTCTTT. This rearrangement joins TRBV9 to TRBJ1-1; TRBD1 matches 7 bases. Germline values: CDR1 SGDLS, CDR2 YYNGEE. The CDR3 spans 12 residues. V trimming: 3 bases; J trimming: 9 bases; junction bases outside the gene matches: 5.

The rearrangement links TRBV30 to TRBJ1-2; D might be TRBD1 (6 bases). Germline-derived CDR1 and CDR2 are GTSNPN and SVGIG (reference sequence). The CDR3 totals 13 residues. The ends were cut back, 0 bases at V and 8 bases at J, with 13 bases in the middle. The CDR3 bases are TGTGCCTGGAGTGTACGGGGGGCCGGCGGCTACACCTTC. Protein sequence: CAWSVRGAGGYTF.

This sequence joins TRBV7-9 and TRBJ2-7, with D perhaps matching TRBD2 (5 bases). From germline, CDR1 is SEHNR and CDR2 FQNEAQ (reference sequence). Trimming took off 5 bases at V and 7 bases at J, with 18 bases between the two ends. The CDR3 runs to 14 residues. In DNA, the CDR3 is TGTGCCAGCAGCCTCAAGTCCTCTACGGGGGAGCAGTACTTC. This translates into CASSLKSSTGEQYF.

The V and J genes are TRBV11-1 and TRBJ1-3, with a tentative D call TRBD1 (5 bases). The CDR3 has 16 residues. V was trimmed by 1 base and J by 2 bases, leaving 12 bases between them. Germline assignment: CDR1 SGHAT and CDR2 FQDESV (reference sequence). CDR3 in DNA: TGTGCCAGCAGCTTAGACGGCAGGGCCGCTGGAAACACCATATATTTT. Its translation is CASSLDGRAAGNTIYF.

This sequence joins TRBV12-3 or TRBV12-4 and TRBJ1-2; maybe TRBD1 (6 bases). The CDR3 totals 13 residues. V was shortened by 6 bases and J by 4 bases, with 12 bases between the two germline ends. CDR3: CASSPDSLYGYTF. The DNA for the CDR3 is TGTGCCAGCAGCCCGGACAGCCTCTATGGCTACACCTTC.

Comment on this clone: One junction end does not reproduce the germline sequence, and a read error may be involved. This chain uses TRBV7-7 with TRBJ2-1; a weak D match, TRBD2 (6 bases). The CDR3 runs to 15 residues. CDR1 is SSHAT and CDR2 is FNYEAQ in the germline V gene (reference sequence). The CDR3 bases are TGTGCTAGCAGCTTAGCGGTGGGGGGAAGGAATGAGCAGTTCTTC. It is translated as CASSLAVGGRNEQFF.

The chain employs TRBV11-2 and TRBJ1-2; D uncertain. The germline V and J ends were trimmed by 2 bases and 3 bases, with 7 bases remaining between them. Germline V gene data show CDR1 as SGHAT and CDR2 as FQNNGV. CDR3 length equals 13 residues. CDR3 sequence reads: CASSLNGDYGYTF. For the CDR3, the DNA is TGTGCCAGCAGCTTAAACGGGGACTATGGCTACACCTTC.

This sequence joins TRBV4-3 and TRBJ1-1; D call uncertain. The germline V gene has CDR1 LGHNA and CDR2 YSLEER. Trimming left V 4 bases short and J 0 bases short, with 12 bases between. The CDR3 has 15 amino acids. The CDR3 spells CASSRERVLNTEAFF. The CDR3 DNA follows: TGCGCCAGCAGCCGGGAGAGGGTGCTGAACACTGAAGCTTTCTTT.

V and J are TRBV25-1 and TRBJ2-7, with TRBD2 matching 7 bases. Losses at the gene ends were 7 bases for V and 0 bases for J; bases not matched to a gene: 6. Germline lookup yields CDR1 MGHDK and CDR2 SYGVNS. This CDR3 region has 14 residues. CDR3 sequence: CASTASGSSYEQYF. The CDR3 DNA reads TGTGCCAGCACGGCTAGCGGTAGCTCCTACGAGCAGTACTTC.

The rearrangement joins TRBV6-5 to TRBJ1-1; weak D call: TRBD1 (6 bases). Trimming took 8 bases from V and 1 from J, leaving 8 bases between them. The CDR3 is 12 residues long. The germline V gene has CDR1 MNHEY and CDR2 SVGAGI. The CDR3 region has the DNA TGTGCCAGCGACAGGACGAACACTGAAGCTTTCTTT. Translating it yields CASDRTNTEAFF.

The gene calls are TRBV6-6 and TRBJ2-1; 7 nucleotides agree with TRBD1. This CDR3 spans 13 amino acids. The V and J ends lost 8 bases and 8 bases, in that order; junction bases with no gene match: 9. Germline V lookup: CDR1 MNHNY, CDR2 SVGAGI (reference sequence). The CDR3 DNA reads as TGTGCCAGCCGACCCGGACAGGCCTATGAGCAGTTCTTC. As protein: CASRPGQAYEQFF.

This chain connects TRBV27 to TRBJ1-3; maybe TRBD1 (5 bases). Trimming removed 7 bases from V and 2 bases from J, with 21 bases in between. The CDR3 sequence is 17 residues long. From germline, CDR1 is MNHEY and CDR2 SMNVEV (reference sequence). The CDR3 nucleotides read TGTGCCAGCACTACTTACCCTCCGGGCAGGGCTGGAAACACCATATATTTT. Translation gives CASTTYPPGRAGNTIYF.

This clone was seen only a few times. The CDR3 coding sequence is TGTGCCAGCAGCCGATCGGCCGGAGGACCTGGCAATCAGCCCCAGCATTTT. Residues: CASSRSAGGPGNQPQHF. This chain uses TRBV7-9 with TRBJ1-5; D remains ambiguous. With 5 bases removed from V and 2 bases from J, the gap between germline ends came to 19 bases. Germline assignment: CDR1 SEHNR and CDR2 FQNEAQ (reference sequence). CDR3 length: 17 residues.

The J gene is TRBJ1-5, the V gene TRBV7-8; the D gene is possibly TRBD1 (5 bases). This CDR3 region has 14 residues. Deletions cut 6 bases from V and 1 base from J, with 10 bases between. CDR1 is SGHVS, CDR2 FQNEAQ, per germline. The CDR3 nucleotides read TGTGCCAGCAGTTCAGGGCCCAGCAATCAGCCCCAGCATTTT. As protein: CASSSGPSNQPQHF.